The sequence of this T cell receptor beta chain was determined in a study of Ad26.COV2.S vaccination and SARS-CoV-2 variants. Data came from immunoSEQ multiplex PCR; TCRdb stores just in-frame clones and leaves some out. The data show over 350,000 clones, around 85% seen once. V gave up 5 bases and J gave up 7 bases; unmatched junction bases: 8. There are 16 residues in the CDR3. The V gene's germline CDR1 is MGHRA and CDR2 YSYEKL. Sample treatment: around 19 received Ad26.COV2.S at low or high dose, single or two shots; about 5 received placebo; per-sample allocation not given. After the first vaccine or placebo injection, samples were drawn on day 63.

Here the sequenced sample was peripheral blood, taken in a trial of Ad26.COV2.S vaccine versus placebo. This TCR came from a person aged 18-65 years who received the Ad26.COV2.S COVID-19 vaccine or a placebo. The V call is TRBV4-1, the J call TRBJ1-4; 12 bases match TRBD1. CDR3 residues: CASSKPGQGAGEKLFF. As DNA, the CDR3 is TGCGCCAGCAGCAAACCGGGACAGGGGGCCGGTGAAAAACTGTTTTTT.